The entry below gives a single T cell receptor beta chain sequence along with its context. Antigen: not known. Based on CD45RO/CCR7/CD25/CD127/CD95/CD27, CD4+ regulatory, stem cell-like memory, naive and central memory cells were sorted. Germline V gene lookup returns CDR1 LGHNT and CDR2 FRNRAP. V was clipped by 3 bases and J by 6 bases; unmatched bases: 12. This CDR3 contains 17 residues. The data originate from a study of beta chain features in type 1 diabetes. The study, taken as a whole, reports: It was not settled here whether HLA type affects TCRB rearrangement.

Reverse transcribing all isolated RNA meant expressed TCRB transcripts were sequenced. Some clones are missing from TCRdb's copy, which holds only in-frame ones; the method was immunoSEQ multiplex PCR. In the table there are 350,000 or so clones, 20% of which are singletons. The clonotype comes from a woman aged 18-29 years in good health. Source material: naive CD4+ T cells from blood. The rearrangement uses TRBV12-5 and TRBJ2-1; 9 positions match TRBD1. The CDR3, as DNA: TGTGCTAGTGGTTTCAGATCCGGGACAGGGAGCGGCAATGAGCAGTTCTTC. Protein product: CASGFRSGTGSGNEQFF.